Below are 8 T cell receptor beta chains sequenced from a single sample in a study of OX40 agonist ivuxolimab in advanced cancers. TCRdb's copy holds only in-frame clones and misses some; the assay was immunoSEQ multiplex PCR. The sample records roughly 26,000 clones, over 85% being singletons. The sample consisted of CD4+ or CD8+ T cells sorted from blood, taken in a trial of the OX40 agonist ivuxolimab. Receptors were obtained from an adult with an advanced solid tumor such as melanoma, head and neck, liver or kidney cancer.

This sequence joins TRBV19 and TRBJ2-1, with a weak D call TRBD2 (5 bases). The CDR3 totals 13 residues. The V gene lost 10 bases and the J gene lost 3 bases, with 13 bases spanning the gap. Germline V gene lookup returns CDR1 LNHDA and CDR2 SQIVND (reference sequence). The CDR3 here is CATSPGFYNEQFF. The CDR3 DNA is TGTGCCACCTCCCCGGGGTTCTACAATGAGCAGTTCTTC.

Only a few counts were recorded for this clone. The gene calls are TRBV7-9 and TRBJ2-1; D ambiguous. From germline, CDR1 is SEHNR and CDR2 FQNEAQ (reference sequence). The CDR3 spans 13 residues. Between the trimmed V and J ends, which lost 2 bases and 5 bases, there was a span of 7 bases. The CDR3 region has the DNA TGTGCCAGCAGCTTATCACTCCACAATGAGCAGTTCTTC. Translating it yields CASSLSLHNEQFF.

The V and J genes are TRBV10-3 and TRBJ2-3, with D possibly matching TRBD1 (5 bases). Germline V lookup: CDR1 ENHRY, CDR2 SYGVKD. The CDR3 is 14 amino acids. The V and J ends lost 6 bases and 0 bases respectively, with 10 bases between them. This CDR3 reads CAISLTVSTDTQYF. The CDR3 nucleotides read TGTGCCATCAGCTTGACAGTTAGCACAGATACGCAGTATTTT.

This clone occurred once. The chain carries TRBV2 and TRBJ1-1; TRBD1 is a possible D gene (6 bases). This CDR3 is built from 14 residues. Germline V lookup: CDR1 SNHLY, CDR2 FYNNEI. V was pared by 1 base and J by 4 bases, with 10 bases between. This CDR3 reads CASSEVRGGTEAFF. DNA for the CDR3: TGTGCCAGCAGTGAAGTTAGGGGGGGCACTGAAGCTTTCTTT.

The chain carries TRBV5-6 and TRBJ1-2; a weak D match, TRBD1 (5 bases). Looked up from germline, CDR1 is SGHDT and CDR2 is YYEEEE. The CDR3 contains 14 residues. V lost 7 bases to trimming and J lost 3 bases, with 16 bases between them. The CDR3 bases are TGTGCCAGCGGGACTTCTGGGGTAGACTATGGCTACACCTTC. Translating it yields CASGTSGVDYGYTF.

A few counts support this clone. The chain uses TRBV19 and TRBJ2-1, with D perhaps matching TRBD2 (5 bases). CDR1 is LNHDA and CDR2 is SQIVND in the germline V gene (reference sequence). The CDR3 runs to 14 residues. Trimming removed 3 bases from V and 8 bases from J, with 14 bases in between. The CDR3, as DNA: TGTGCCAGTAGTATTATCCTAGCCGGGGATGAGCAGTTCTTC. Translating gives CASSIILAGDEQFF.

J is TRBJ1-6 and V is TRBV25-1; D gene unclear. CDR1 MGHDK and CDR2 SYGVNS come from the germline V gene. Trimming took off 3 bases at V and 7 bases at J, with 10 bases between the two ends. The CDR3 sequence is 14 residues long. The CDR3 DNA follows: TGTGCCAGCAGTGATAGCTGGAAAAATTCACCCCTCCACTTT. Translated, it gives CASSDSWKNSPLHF.

For the CDR3, the DNA is TGTGCCAGCAGCCAAGATTGGGGACAGGCCTACGAGCAGTACTTC. It specifies CASSQDWGQAYEQYF. The V gene is TRBV4-2, the J gene TRBJ2-7; 8 bases line up with TRBD1. The CDR3 contains 15 residues. Per the germline V gene, CDR1 is LGHNA and CDR2 is YNFKEQ. V gave up 0 bases and J gave up 2 bases; unmatched junction bases: 3.